This is a list of T cell receptor beta chains from one sample in a study of cytomegalovirus exposure and HLA in healthy donors. The data were produced by immunoSEQ multiplex PCR, yet TCRdb's version contains in-frame clones alone and is incomplete. The sample holds about 180,000 clones, about 80% seen once. What was sequenced was PBMCs. The receptors come from a man in his forties in good health and CMV-seronegative. CDR3s include the opening cysteine and the closing phenylalanine or tryptophan. D genes are given only for firm matches. The size of a clone is reported for some rows only, either as once, few or many, or as a class for expanded clones.

size	V	D	J	CDR3	DNA
-	TRBV2	TRBD1	TRBJ1-3	CASRSGQGNLHGNTIYF	TGTGCCAGCAGATCCGGACAGGGGAATCTCCACGGAAACACCATATATTTT
few	TRBV5-1	-	TRBJ1-2	CASSASWARGYTF	TGCGCCAGCAGCGCGAGCTGGGCTCGTGGCTACACCTTC
few	TRBV27	-	TRBJ2-7	CASADSYEQYF	TGTGCCAGCGCAGACAGCTACGAGCAGTACTTC
-	TRBV19	-	TRBJ1-4	CASSIPGQRNEKLFF	TGTGCCAGTAGTATACCAGGACAGAGAAATGAAAAACTGTTTTTT
-	TRBV7-2	-	TRBJ1-3	CASSGAASGNTIYF	TGTGCCAGCAGCGGGGCGGCCTCTGGAAACACCATATATTTT
-	TRBV6-1	TRBD1	TRBJ1-5	CASSVYRGSGQPQHF	TGTGCCAGCAGTGTATACAGGGGTTCGGGACAGCCCCAGCATTTT
-	TRBV29-1	TRBD1	TRBJ1-1	CSPHRGGTEAFF	TGCAGCCCACACAGGGGAGGCACTGAAGCTTTCTTT
-	TRBV6-5	-	TRBJ1-3	CASSYSTASGNTIYF	TGTGCCAGCAGTTACTCGACAGCCTCTGGAAACACCATATATTTT
-	TRBV27	TRBD1	TRBJ2-2	CASGRDRGTGELFF	TGTGCCAGCGGACGGGACAGGGGTACCGGGGAGCTGTTTTTT
-	TRBV28	-	TRBJ1-2	CASSLSQLFYTF	TGTGCCAGCAGCTTATCCCAGTTATTCTACACCTTC
-	TRBV10-1	-	TRBJ1-1	CATGTPTCDTEAFF	TGCGCCACCGGGACACCGACCTGTGACACTGAAGCTTTCTTT
-	TRBV5-1	TRBD1	TRBJ2-7	CASSWRGQENYEQYF	TGCGCCAGCAGCTGGAGGGGACAGGAGAACTACGAGCAGTACTTC
-	TRBV11-3	-	TRBJ2-3	CASSLEGTVAIDTQYF	TGTGCCAGCAGCTTAGAGGGGACTGTCGCAATAGATACGCAGTATTTT
-	TRBV27	-	TRBJ2-1	CASSEYNEQFF	TGTGCCAGCAGTGAGTACAATGAGCAGTTCTTC
-	TRBV5-1	TRBD2	TRBJ2-7	CASSLGRLAGRSYEQYF	TGCGCCAGCAGCTTGGGAAGACTAGCGGGCCGCTCCTACGAGCAGTACTTC
-	TRBV7-2	-	TRBJ1-2	CASSLQGFEGYTF	TGTGCCAGCAGCTTGCAGGGGTTCGAAGGCTACACCTTC
-	TRBV7-9	TRBD1	TRBJ2-4	CSSSLPPRDSKNIQYF	TGTTCCAGCAGCTTACCCCCTCGGGACAGTAAAAACATTCAGTACTTC
once	TRBV28	-	TRBJ2-7	CASRPPGGPYEQYF	TGTGCCAGCAGACCTCCTGGGGGCCCCTACGAGCAGTACTTC
-	TRBV7-9	-	TRBJ1-4	CASTRAGLGEKLFF	TGTGCCAGCACCCGGGCGGGATTGGGAGAAAAACTGTTTTTT
-	TRBV4-3	-	TRBJ1-2	CASSQDLLGYSNYGYTF	TGCGCCAGCAGCCAGGACTTGTTGGGCTACTCTAACTATGGCTACACCTTC
-	TRBV18	-	TRBJ2-4	CASSPPGTPVVGNIQYF	TGTGCCAGCTCACCTCCCGGGACACCCGTTGTGGGAAACATTCAGTACTTC
-	TRBV6-1	-	TRBJ1-1	CASSPGAANTEAFF	TGTGCCAGCAGCCCTGGGGCGGCAAACACTGAAGCTTTCTTT